The clone carrying this TCR beta chain has just a few counts. V lost 0 bases and J lost 4, with 4 bases in between. CDR1 and CDR2 from the germline V gene are SGDLS and YYNGEE. The CDR3 consists of 12 residues. The sample belongs to a study of response to subunit inactivated influenza vaccine. TCRdb fed the RT-PCR reads into MiXCR, producing one record per CDR3 protein. Among approximately 200,000 distinct CDR3 sequences listed, roughly 14% were seen once. The sample was CD8+ T cells sorted from PBMCs, taken roughly 5 days after vaccination. This chain uses TRBV9 with TRBJ1-2; the D is unclear. The TCR sequence derives from a man aged 50 to 59 who received an inactivated influenza vaccine. The DNA for the CDR3 is TGTGCCAGCAGCGTAGGTGGCTATGGCTACACCTTC. Encoded protein: CASSVGGYGYTF. The variable domain in full, completed from reference TRBV9 and TRBJ1-2, reads DSGVTQTPKHLITATGQRVTLRCSPRSGDLSVYWYQQSLDQGLQFLIQYYNGEERAKGNILERFSAQQFPDLHSELNLSSLELGDSALYFCASSVGGYGYTFGSGTRLTVV.